This T cell receptor (beta chain) originates from a study of T-cell reconstitution after alpha-beta-depleted transplantation in children. Study observations and caveats: Newly made T cells mostly supplied T-cell counts and diversity one year after transplant. From surviving recipient T cells and thymic progenitors came the high day-60 TCRbeta diversity observed in some patients. By about two months after transplant, alpha-beta T cells reportedly arose from several hundred graft clones that had expanded.

This clonotype occurred a few times. Its antigen is undetermined. V was cut by 2 bases and J by 8 bases, with 15 bases left in between. CDR3 length: 15 residues. Unique molecular identifiers were built into the TCRbeta library. One entry per CDR3 protein results from TCRdb running MiXCR on the PCR reads. This table has hundreds of thousands of distinct CDR3 sequences, roughly 13% appearing once. This chain links TRBV12-3 or TRBV12-4 with TRBJ2-2, with D perhaps TRBD1 (5 bases). This receptor was obtained from a male patient younger than 18 who had a stem cell transplant for acute myeloid leukemia, so the T cells may come from the graft donor. Sequences were derived from PBMCs, mostly from graft donor cells, sampled 360 days after TCRalphabeta/CD19-depleted stem cell transplant. DNA of the CDR3: TGTGCCAGCAGTTTATTTGGGGCCGGGTCGGGGGAGCTGTTTTTT. It is translated as CASSLFGAGSGELFF.